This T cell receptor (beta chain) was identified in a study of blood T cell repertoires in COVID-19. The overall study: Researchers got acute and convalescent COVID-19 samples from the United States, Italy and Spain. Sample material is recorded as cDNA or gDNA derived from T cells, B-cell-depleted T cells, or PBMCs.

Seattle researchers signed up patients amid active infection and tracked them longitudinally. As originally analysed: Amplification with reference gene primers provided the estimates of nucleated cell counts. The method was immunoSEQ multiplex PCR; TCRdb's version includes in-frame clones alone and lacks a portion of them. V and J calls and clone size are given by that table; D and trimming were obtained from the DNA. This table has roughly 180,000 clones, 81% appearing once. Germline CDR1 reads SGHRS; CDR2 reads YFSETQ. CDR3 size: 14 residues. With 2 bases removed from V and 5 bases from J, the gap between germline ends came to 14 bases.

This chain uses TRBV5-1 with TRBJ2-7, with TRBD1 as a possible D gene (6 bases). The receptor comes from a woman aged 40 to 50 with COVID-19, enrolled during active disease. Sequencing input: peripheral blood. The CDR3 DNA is TGCGCCAGCAGCTTAGGCAGGGGCCTCAACGAGCAGTACTTC. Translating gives CASSLGRGLNEQYF.